These 8 T cell receptor beta chains were all obtained from the same sample, sequenced in a study of metastatic and nonmetastatic thyroid tumors. Not a single patient had been given any form of treatment at any point before undergoing thyroid surgery. TCRdb re-clonotyped the PCR reads through MiXCR. Found here are about 85,000 clones, approximately 9% of them singletons; the top ten hold around 8.5%. The specimen sequenced was blood. The source is a female donor with papillary thyroid cancer or a benign thyroid nodule (not recorded which). Some clones in this sample may be carry-over from other donors' samples.

This clone was seen repeatedly, ten times or more. The chain carries TRBV7-9 and TRBJ1-2; perhaps TRBD1 as D (5 bases). The V end lost 5 bases, the J end lost 6 bases, and 13 bases lay between the germline ends. The CDR3 is 13 amino acids. Germline CDR1 and CDR2: SEHNR and FQNEAQ (reference sequence). CDR3 sequence: CASSQRLGDGYTF. For the CDR3, the DNA is TGTGCCAGCAGCCAGCGCCTAGGGGATGGCTACACCTTC.

This clone was seen ten or more times. The chain uses TRBV5-1 and TRBJ1-5; D gene ambiguous. Per the germline V gene, CDR1 is SGHRS and CDR2 is YFSETQ. Trimming took 4 bases from V and 5 from J, leaving 13 bases between them. The CDR3 extends over 14 amino acids. In DNA, the CDR3 is TGCGCCAGCAGCACCCCAGGAAGATATCAGCCCCAGCATTTT. This sequence encodes CASSTPGRYQPQHF.

This clone was found a few times. This sample includes further DNA sequences coding for the same CDR3. The chain joins TRBV12-3 or TRBV12-4 to TRBJ2-2, with D perhaps being TRBD1 or TRBD2 (5 bases each). The CDR3 consists of 15 residues. V was trimmed by 1 base and J by 0 bases, leaving 6 bases between them. Here the CDR3 DNA reads TGTGCCAGCAGTTTAGGGGGGTCGAACACCGGGGAGCTGTTTTTT. It encodes CASSLGGSNTGELFF.

This clone has ten or more counts. This chain uses TRBV6-5 with TRBJ1-3, with D possibly matching TRBD1 (6 bases). Germline CDR1 MNHEY, CDR2 SVGAGI. This CDR3 comprises 16 residues. With 2 bases removed from V and 4 bases from J, the gap between germline ends came to 15 bases. The DNA of the CDR3 is TGTGCCAGCAGTTACAAGTCGGGGGGCTCGGGAAACACCATATATTTT. Amino acid sequence: CASSYKSGGSGNTIYF.

On this clone: Given a much more abundant clone one base away, this may be a read error. The J gene is TRBJ2-2, the V gene TRBV12-3 or TRBV12-4; 8 bases line up with TRBD1. The CDR3 is 14 residues long. V was pared by 3 bases and J by 6 bases, with 3 bases of the junction left unmatched. The CDR3 protein is CASSFPGGPGELFF. The CDR3, as DNA: TGTGCCAGCAGTTTCCCAGGGGGCCCCGGGGAGCTGTTTTTT.

This clone was seen at least ten times. V gene TRBV5-1 combines with J gene TRBJ1-2; D unresolved. This CDR3 contains 15 residues. Trimming took off 0 bases at V and 8 bases at J, with 17 bases between the two ends. Germline loops: CDR1 SGHRS, CDR2 YFSETQ. CDR3 coding DNA: TGCGCCAGCAGCTTGGTTGGGGAGCAACTCCACGGCTACACCTTC. This encodes CASSLVGEQLHGYTF.

This clone was detected ten times or more. Mismatch with germline at one junction end may stem from a read error. The sample contains more than one DNA sequence encoding this CDR3. The gene calls are TRBV20-1 and TRBJ2-1, with unresolved D. This CDR3 comprises 15 residues. Germline lookup yields CDR1 DFQATT and CDR2 SNEGSKA (reference sequence). The CDR3 DNA is TGCAGTGCTAGCCATTCGGGTGGCTCCTACAGTGAGCAATTCTTC. Translated: CSASHSGGSYSEQFF.

This clone was seen many times. The chain uses TRBV9 and TRBJ2-2; 7 bases agree with TRBD2. The junction had 3 bases not matched to a gene; V was cut back by 3 bases and J by 1 base. The germline V gene has CDR1 SGDLS and CDR2 YYNGEE. This CDR3 comprises 15 residues. CDR3 in DNA: TGTGCCAGCAGCGCCTGGGGGGGGAACACCGGGGAGCTGTTTTTT. Translated: CASSAWGGNTGELFF.